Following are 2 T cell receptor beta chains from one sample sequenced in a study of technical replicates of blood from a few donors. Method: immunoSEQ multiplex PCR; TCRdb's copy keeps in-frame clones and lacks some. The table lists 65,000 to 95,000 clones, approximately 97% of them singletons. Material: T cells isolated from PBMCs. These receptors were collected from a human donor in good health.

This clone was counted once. In DNA form, the CDR3 reads TGCGCCAGCGGAAACCCGGACAGGGGTCACACTGAAGCTTTCTTT. Protein sequence: CASGNPDRGHTEAFF. The chain combines TRBV5-1 with TRBJ1-1, with 9 bases that match TRBD1. The CDR3 sequence is 15 residues long. With 7 bases clipped from V and 3 bases from J, the junction kept 10 bases outside the gene matches. The germline V gene encodes CDR1 SGHRS and CDR2 YFSETQ.

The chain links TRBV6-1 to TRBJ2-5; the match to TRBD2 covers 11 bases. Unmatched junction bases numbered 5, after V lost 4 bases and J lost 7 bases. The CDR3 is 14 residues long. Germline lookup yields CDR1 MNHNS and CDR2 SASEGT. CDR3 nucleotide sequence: TGTGCCAGCAGTGTCATGACTAGCGGGGTGACCCAGTACTTC. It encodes CASSVMTSGVTQYF.